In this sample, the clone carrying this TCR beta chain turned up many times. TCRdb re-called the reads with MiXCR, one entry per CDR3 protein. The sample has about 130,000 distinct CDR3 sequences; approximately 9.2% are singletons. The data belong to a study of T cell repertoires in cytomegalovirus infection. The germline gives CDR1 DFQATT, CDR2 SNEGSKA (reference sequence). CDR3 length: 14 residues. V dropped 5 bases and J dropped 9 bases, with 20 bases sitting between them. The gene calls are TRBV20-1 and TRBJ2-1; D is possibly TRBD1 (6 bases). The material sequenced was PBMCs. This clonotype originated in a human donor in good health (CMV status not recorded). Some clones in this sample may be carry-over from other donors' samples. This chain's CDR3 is CSAYSPMGAGEQFF. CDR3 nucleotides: TGCAGTGCTTACTCACCGATGGGGGCTGGTGAGCAGTTCTTC.